The next 11 T cell receptor beta chains were all read from a single sample in a study of T cells in Graves' hyperthyroidism and ophthalmopathy. TCR beta CDR3 sequences were amplified from RNA transcripts. Carried out on the TCR CDR3, a first-round RT-PCR used the HTBI primer set. Using its own MiXCR run on the multiplex PCR reads, TCRdb lists one record per CDR3 protein. This sample carries some 700,000 distinct CDR3 sequences, 15% to 20% of them seen once, and the ten largest clones take around 15%. Sequencing was done on a sample of blood. The receptors originated from a man aged 50 to 60 with Graves' hyperthyroidism.

This clonotype was counted between two and nine times. CDR3 bases: TGCAGCACCTCCCGGGGGGGTGGCTACACCTTC. This gives the protein CSTSRGGGYTF. The chain uses TRBV20-1 and TRBJ1-2; D is perhaps TRBD1 (5 bases). Per germline, CDR1 DFQATT and CDR2 SNEGSKA (reference sequence). The CDR3 covers 11 residues.

This clonotype has just a few counts. The V call is TRBV4-3, the J call TRBJ1-5; D ambiguous. This CDR3 region has 13 residues. CDR1 LGHNA and CDR2 YSLEER come from the germline V gene. The V and J ends lost 0 bases and 7 bases respectively, with 7 bases between them. The CDR3 region has the DNA TGCGCCAGCAGCCAAGATACGGTACAGCCCCAGCATTTT. Protein sequence: CASSQDTVQPQHF.

J is TRBJ1-5 and V is TRBV7-2; tentatively, D is TRBD1 (6 bases). Germline-derived CDR1 and CDR2 are SGHTA and FQGNSA. CDR3 size: 14 residues. Deletions cut 5 bases from V and 3 bases from J, with 11 bases between. DNA of the CDR3: TGTGCCAGCAGCCCCCCGGGGGCCAATCAGCCCCAGCATTTT. Translating gives CASSPPGANQPQHF.

The table lists this clonotype with many counts. The chain has TRBV6-1 and TRBJ1-2; unclear D gene. The V gene's germline CDR1 is MNHNS and CDR2 SASEGT. CDR3 length equals 15 residues. V dropped 7 bases and J dropped 2 bases, with 17 bases sitting between them. The CDR3 DNA follows: TGTGCCAGCACCCCGGGATGGGCGGACAACTATGGCTACACCTTC. This translates into CASTPGWADNYGYTF.

This clonotype was detected ten times or more. The V call is TRBV2, the J call TRBJ2-1; TRBD1 matches 7 bases. This CDR3 contains 15 residues. Trimming at V came to 5 bases and at J to 5 bases, leaving 9 bases not matched to a gene. From germline, CDR1 is SNHLY and CDR2 FYNNEI. As DNA, the CDR3 is TGTGCCAGCAGTCAGGGGGACCTAATTAACAATGAGCAGTTCTTC. This sequence encodes CASSQGDLINNEQFF.

Remarks on this clonotype: One base away lies a much larger clone, so this may be a sequencing read error. The CDR3 ends on some other residue instead of the conserved phenylalanine or tryptophan, so this is likely a read error. This rearrangement joins TRBV6-1 to TRBJ1-1; D not resolved. Germline values: CDR1 MNHNS, CDR2 SASEGT. This CDR3 region has 14 residues. V was clipped by 2 bases and J by 4 bases, with 11 bases between them. The CDR3 reads CASSEIRWGTEAFI. The DNA of the CDR3 is TGTGCCAGCAGTGAAATTAGGTGGGGCACTGAAGCTTTCATT.

V and J are TRBV5-1 and TRBJ2-7; TRBD1 is a possible D gene (6 bases). This CDR3 has 14 amino acids. CDR1 SGHRS and CDR2 YFSETQ come from the germline V gene. V lost 1 base to trimming and J lost 6 bases, with 14 bases between them. CDR3 in DNA: TGCGCCAGCAGCTTGAGTGGGACACCGTCCGAGCAGTACTTC. Translation: CASSLSGTPSEQYF.

This clonotype appeared many times. The rearrangement links TRBV11-2 to TRBJ2-7; 10 bases line up with TRBD1. The CDR3 extends over 17 amino acids. CDR1 SGHAT and CDR2 FQNNGV come from the germline V gene. Unmatched junction bases numbered 12, after V lost 4 bases and J lost 3 bases. The CDR3 region is CASSSLRRDRGLYEQYF. The CDR3 DNA reads TGTGCCAGCAGCTCCCTCCGCCGGGACAGGGGCCTCTACGAGCAGTACTTC.

In this sample, this clonotype turned up a few times. The rearrangement uses TRBV7-9 and TRBJ2-1; D not certain. This CDR3 has 14 amino acids. V lost 6 bases, J lost 8 bases, and 17 bases lay in between. Germline assignment: CDR1 SEHNR and CDR2 FQNEAQ (reference sequence). CDR3 residues: CASSFRVTSDEQFF. The CDR3 bases are TGTGCCAGCAGTTTCCGGGTCACGAGTGATGAGCAGTTCTTC. The full variable domain, completed using reference TRBV7-9 and TRBJ2-1, is DTGVSQNPRHKITKRGQNVTFRCDPISEHNRLYWYRQTLGQGPEFLTYFQNEAQLEKSRLLSDRFSAERPKGSFSTLEIQRTEQGDSAMYLCASSFRVTSDEQFFGPGTRLTVL.

V is TRBV14 and J is TRBJ2-1, with TRBD2 matching 12 bases. The CDR3 has 17 amino acids. The germline gives CDR1 SGHDN, CDR2 FVKESK. The junction had 9 bases not matched to a gene; V was cut back by 0 bases and J by 9 bases. In nucleotides, the CDR3 is TGTGCCAGCAGCCAAGATTTGGCTAGCGGGAGGGCCGGTGAGCAGTTCTTC. Protein product: CASSQDLASGRAGEQFF.

This clonotype was counted at least ten times. The rearrangement uses TRBV12-5 and TRBJ1-1; D is perhaps TRBD1 (5 bases). The ends were cut back, 5 bases at V and 6 bases at J, with 16 bases in the middle. Germline CDR1 LGHNT, CDR2 FRNRAP. The CDR3 length is 14 residues. CDR3 region: CASGPTGVIAEAFF. The CDR3 coding sequence is TGTGCTAGTGGTCCGACGGGGGTAATCGCTGAAGCTTTCTTT.